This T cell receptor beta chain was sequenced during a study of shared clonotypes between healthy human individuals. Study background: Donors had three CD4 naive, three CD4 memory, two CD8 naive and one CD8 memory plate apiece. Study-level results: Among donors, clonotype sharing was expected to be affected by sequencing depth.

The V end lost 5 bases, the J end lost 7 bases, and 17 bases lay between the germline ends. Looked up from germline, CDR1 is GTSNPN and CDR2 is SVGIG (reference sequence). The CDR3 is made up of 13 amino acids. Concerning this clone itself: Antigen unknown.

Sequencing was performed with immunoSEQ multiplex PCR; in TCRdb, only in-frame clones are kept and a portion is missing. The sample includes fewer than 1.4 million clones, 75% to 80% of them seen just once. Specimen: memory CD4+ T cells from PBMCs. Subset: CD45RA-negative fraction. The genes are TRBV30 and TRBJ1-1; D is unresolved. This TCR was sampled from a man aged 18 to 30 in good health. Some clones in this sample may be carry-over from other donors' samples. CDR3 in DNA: TGTGCCTGGCGCGGCAGGATGAGTGGTGAAGCTTTCTTT. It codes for CAWRGRMSGEAFF.